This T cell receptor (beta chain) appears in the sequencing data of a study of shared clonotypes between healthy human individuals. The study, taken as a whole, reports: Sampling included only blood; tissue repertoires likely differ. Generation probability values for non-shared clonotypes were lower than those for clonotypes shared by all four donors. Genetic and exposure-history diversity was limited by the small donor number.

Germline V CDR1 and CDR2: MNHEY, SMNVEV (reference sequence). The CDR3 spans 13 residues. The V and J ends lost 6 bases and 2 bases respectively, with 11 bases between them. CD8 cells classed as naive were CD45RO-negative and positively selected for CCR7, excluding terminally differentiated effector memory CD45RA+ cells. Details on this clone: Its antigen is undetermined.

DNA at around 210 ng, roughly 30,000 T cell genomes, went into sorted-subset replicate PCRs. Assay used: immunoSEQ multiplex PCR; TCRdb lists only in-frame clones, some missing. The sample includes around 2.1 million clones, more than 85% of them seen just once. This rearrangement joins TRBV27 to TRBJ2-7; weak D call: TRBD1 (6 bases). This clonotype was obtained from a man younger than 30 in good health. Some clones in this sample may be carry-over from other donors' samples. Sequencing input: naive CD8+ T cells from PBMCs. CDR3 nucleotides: TGTGCCAGCAGAAATACAGGGACCTACGAGCAGTACTTC. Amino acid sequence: CASRNTGTYEQYF.